This T cell receptor (beta chain) was captured in a study of draining lymph node invasion in breast cancer (TCRdb year 2020). A note on the overall study: Nodal metastasis was diagnosed by histology and cytokeratin immunohistochemistry, and confirmation was obtained by EpCAM/CD45 flow cytometry. Across breast cancer tissues, a separate targeted assay used bulk TCR-beta CDR3 sequencing to compare sorted memory regulatory T cells with memory conventional CD4 T cells. From each patient, matched non-invaded and tumor-invaded tumor-draining lymph nodes and the primary tumor were collected, and both Treg and Tconv subsets were profiled. In the separate targeted TCR sequencing, lymph nodes from five or six patients were covered, and primary tumors were sequenced for three of those patients. Summary of the overall study and its limitations: In the targeted TCR-seq data, Tregs appeared to be more clonally expanded than Tconvs in all tissues, and lower diversity was found for both subsets in tumor than in lymph nodes. The data could not resolve whether Treg conversion took place in a given organ or whether converted Tregs recirculated between nodes and tumor. Some of the top 100 tumor clones were detected in invaded and non-invaded nodes, suggesting recirculation between tumor and draining nodes. TCRs shared between the Treg and Tconv subsets were regarded as suggesting, but not proving, a common clonal origin. In each tissue, about 13-22% of Treg TCRs were also present in Tconvs, a finding interpreted as suggesting peripheral induction of Tregs. The tumor top-100 clone tracking analysis was possible in only a couple of patients.

Receptors were amplified or captured by bulk RNA-seq. TCRdb lists the instrument as Illumina HiSeq 2500. Turning to the authors' computational methods: For the separate targeted TCR-seq dataset, CDR3 sequences were extracted and quantified from raw reads using MiXCR version 2.1.5 with default parameters. Each TCR-beta clone in the separate targeted TCR-seq dataset was defined by the V gene, J gene and CDR3 sequence taken together. For the separate targeted TCR-seq dataset, clones with fewer than three counts were filtered out, after which only the 90% most strongly expressed clones in each sample were kept. In the separate targeted TCR-seq dataset, Treg-Tconv overlap was computed as shared clones divided by total Treg clones per tissue, times 100. The public reads were run again by TCRdb, first through fastp at Q25 and then through MiXCR, and only productive beta chains were kept. Each entry merges the rows of one CDR3 protein and shows their most common DNA and genes. The V and J calls, along with clone size, are taken from TCRdb and not from the paper's own processing. The sample table shows approximately 2,000 distinct CDR3 sequences, and 85% to 90% are seen once. Under 3% of the sample comes from the top ten.

CD4+ CD45RA- CD25- cells were sorted as memory conventional CD4 T cells. Each tumor-draining lymph node was classified as non-invaded if metastatic tumor cells were absent and as invaded if metastatic tumor cells were present. Before staining and sorting, T cells were pre-enriched using a Miltenyi Pan T Cell isolation kit. Immunohistochemistry for estrogen receptor, progesterone receptor, HER2 and Ki-67 was used to characterize the primary tumors. Within a few hours after surgery, fresh surgical tissue was processed by cutting the tissue into small fragments. The tissue fragments were digested enzymatically for 15 to 25 minutes with Liberase TL plus DNase and were then passed through a 40-micrometer strainer. After DAPI live/dead staining, cells were sorted on a BD FACS Aria II at roughly 98-99% purity. The sorted cells were lysed in TCL buffer, and a Norgen Single Cell RNA purification kit, including DNase treatment, was used to purify the RNA.

Inclusive of the bounding cysteine and phenylalanine, the CDR3 is 13 residues long. Just the 39-base CDR3 DNA is kept, in frame starting at base 1. The germline V gene supplies CDR1 MGHDK and CDR2 SYGVNS. The germline V and J ends show losses of 6 bases and 7 bases respectively, and no gene match explains 6 bases of the junction. This clonotype has a handful of counts. Its target antigen remains unknown. The record has no base qualities; no much larger clone is one base away. The chain is encoded by TRBV25-1 joined to TRBJ2-1, and 7 junction bases match TRBD2. This clonotype was sampled from a female donor with luminal breast cancer. Material: sorted memory CD4+ effector T cells from a lymph node. This specimen's cell subset or site label, interpreted: CD45RA-negative sorted CD4+ T cells (memory Tconv or effector/memory Treg). The DNA sequence is as follows: TGTGCCAGCAGAGCGGGAAGAGGTAATGAGCAGTTCTTC. Translation gives CASRAGRGNEQFF.